The 20 T cell receptor beta chains below come from one sample, sequenced in a study of T cell changes during pregnancy in multiple sclerosis. Produced via immunoSEQ multiplex PCR; TCRdb's table is partial and in-frame only. The table records about 33,000 clones, over 80% of them present only once. Source: CD4+ T cells from peripheral blood mononuclear cells, taken in the third trimester of pregnancy. The receptors were gathered from a female donor in good health, enrolled as a control in a pregnancy study.

V is TRBV7-2 and J is TRBJ2-2, with a weak D call TRBD1 (5 bases). The CDR3 is made up of 14 amino acids. The germline V gene encodes CDR1 SGHTA and CDR2 FQGNSA. V was cut by 4 bases and J by 7 bases, with 13 bases left in between. The CDR3 region has the DNA TGTGCCAGCAGCTCACTTAAGGGGTTCGGGGAGCTGTTTTTT. Amino acids: CASSSLKGFGELFF. Based on the CDR3 plus reference TRBV7-2 and TRBJ2-2, the full variable domain is GAGVSQSPSNKVTEKGKDVELRCDPISGHTALYWYRQSLGQGLEFLIYFQGNSAPDKSGLPSDRFSAERTGGSVSTLTIQRTQQEDSAVYLCASSSLKGFGELFFGEGSRLTVL.

A few counts support this clone. The chain recombines TRBV5-1 with TRBJ1-4; 10 bases match TRBD1. There are 16 residues in the CDR3. Germline lookup yields CDR1 SGHRS and CDR2 YFSETQ. Unmatched junction bases numbered 7, after V lost 0 bases and J lost 8 bases. The CDR3 protein is CASSLAGQGDWEKLFF. The CDR3 region has the DNA TGCGCCAGCAGCTTGGCCGGACAGGGGGATTGGGAAAAACTGTTTTTT.

The chain has TRBV27 and TRBJ2-1; TRBD1 agrees at 9 bases. Germline-derived CDR1 and CDR2 are MNHEY and SMNVEV (reference sequence). V shed 6 bases, J shed 16 bases, and the junction held 10 bases outside the gene matches. The CDR3 loop spans 12 amino acids. The CDR3 here is CASSRSGQGYFF. The CDR3, as DNA: TGTGCCAGCAGCCGAAGCGGACAGGGGTACTTCTTC.

V usage is TRBV7-6 and J usage is TRBJ2-7; 7 nucleotides align to TRBD2. After removal of 2 bases from V and 2 bases from J, the junction contained 3 bases not matched to a gene. Germline CDR1 is SGHVS and CDR2 is FNYEAQ. CDR3 length equals 14 residues. DNA for the CDR3: TGTGCCAGCAGCTTATCCGCGGGGGCCTACGAGCAGTACTTC. This gives the protein CASSLSAGAYEQYF.

The V gene is TRBV4-2, the J gene TRBJ2-3; D may be TRBD2 (6 bases). The CDR3 sequence is 14 residues long. V lost 4 bases, J lost 4 bases, and 12 bases lay in between. Germline CDR1 is LGHNA and CDR2 is YNFKEQ. This CDR3 is CASSPGRPPDTQYF. The DNA for the CDR3 is TGTGCCAGCAGCCCCGGGAGACCCCCAGATACGCAGTATTTT.

This chain joins TRBV28 and TRBJ1-5, with D perhaps TRBD1 (5 bases). Trimming removed 5 bases at V and 4 bases at J, with 15 bases between. This CDR3 is 15 amino acids long. The germline V gene encodes CDR1 MDHEN and CDR2 SYDVKM. This CDR3 reads CASSKIQGANQPQHF. CDR3 DNA sequence: TGTGCCAGCAGTAAAATCCAGGGCGCAAATCAGCCCCAGCATTTT.

The rearrangement links TRBV11-1 to TRBJ1-6, with D hard to call. Per germline, CDR1 SGHAT and CDR2 FQDESV (reference sequence). This CDR3 has 13 amino acids. With 4 bases removed from V and 8 bases from J, the gap between germline ends came to 9 bases. The CDR3 sequence: CASSSRGDSPLHF. CDR3 DNA: TGTGCCAGCAGCTCCCGTGGAGATTCACCCCTCCACTTT.

This chain connects TRBV27 to TRBJ2-7, with 9 positions matching TRBD1. Germline V lookup: CDR1 MNHEY, CDR2 SMNVEV (reference sequence). J gave up 3 bases and V 2 bases, and 5 bases lay outside the gene matches. The CDR3 loop spans 15 amino acids. The CDR3 protein is CASSLRWTGDYEQYF. The CDR3 DNA follows: TGTGCCAGCAGTTTACGATGGACAGGGGACTACGAGCAGTACTTC.

This chain links TRBV28 with TRBJ1-5, with 8 bases aligning to TRBD1. The ends lost 4 bases at V and 6 bases at J; junction bases unmatched: 8. There are 15 residues in the CDR3. Germline V gene lookup returns CDR1 MDHEN and CDR2 SYDVKM. CDR3 residues: CASSSAGGIGQPQHF. The CDR3 nucleotides read TGTGCCAGCAGTTCGGCAGGGGGCATCGGTCAGCCCCAGCATTTT.

This chain joins TRBV28 and TRBJ1-5; D ambiguous. The V end was cut by 6 bases, the J end by 6 bases, with 15 bases between. Per germline, CDR1 MDHEN and CDR2 SYDVKM. The CDR3 spans 14 residues. The CDR3 loop is CASSNLIGAQPQHF. The DNA of the CDR3 is TGTGCCAGCAGCAACCTTATCGGAGCTCAGCCCCAGCATTTT.

CDR3 sequence reads: CASSPRAEAFF. The CDR3 DNA reads TGTGCCAGCAGTCCCAGGGCTGAAGCTTTCTTT. The gene calls are TRBV2 and TRBJ1-1; D may be TRBD1 (5 bases). V lost 5 bases, J lost 6 bases, and 7 bases lay in between. From germline, CDR1 is SNHLY and CDR2 FYNNEI. The CDR3 is made up of 11 amino acids.

This clone was found once. The rearrangement links TRBV9 to TRBJ2-7, with no clear D. The CDR3 contains 14 residues. Per germline, CDR1 SGDLS and CDR2 YYNGEE. V shed 1 base and J shed 2 bases, with 10 bases lying between them. The CDR3 DNA reads TGTGCCAGCAGCGTAAGACAATCCCCCTACGAGCAGTACTTC. This encodes CASSVRQSPYEQYF.

The chain joins TRBV19 to TRBJ1-2; a weak D match, TRBD1 (6 bases). Germline CDR1 is LNHDA and CDR2 is SQIVND (reference sequence). V dropped 3 bases and J dropped 7 bases, with 12 bases sitting between them. This CDR3 comprises 13 residues. The CDR3 coding sequence is TGTGCCAGTAGTATTAGGGACAAAGGTGGCTACACCTTC. This sequence encodes CASSIRDKGGYTF.

The rearrangement joins TRBV27 to TRBJ2-3, with TRBD2 matching over 7 bases. Germline CDR1 reads MNHEY; CDR2 reads SMNVEV (reference sequence). The CDR3 consists of 14 residues. J lost 0 bases, V lost 7 bases, and 4 bases had no gene match. CDR3: CASNFSGSTDTQYF. The CDR3 DNA sequence: TGTGCCAGCAATTTTAGCGGGAGCACAGATACGCAGTATTTT.

This chain links TRBV12-5 with TRBJ2-6; D is undetermined. CDR1 is LGHNT and CDR2 is FRNRAP in the germline V gene. Trimming took off 3 bases at V and 1 base at J, with 7 bases between the two ends. This CDR3 spans 15 amino acids. Here the CDR3 reads CASGFSRSGANVLTF. The CDR3 coding sequence is TGTGCTAGTGGTTTTTCGAGGTCTGGGGCCAACGTCCTGACTTTC. Full variable domain (remainder filled in from reference TRBV12-5 and TRBJ2-6): DARVTQTPRHKVTEMGQEVTMRCQPILGHNTVFWYRQTMMQGLELLAYFRNRAPLDDSGMPKDRFSAEMPDATLATLKIQPSEPRDSAVYFCASGFSRSGANVLTFGAGSRLTVL.

The chain uses TRBV6-1 and TRBJ1-1; D uncertain. Germline V gene sequence: CDR1 MNHNS, CDR2 SASEGT. The V end was cut by 2 bases, the J end by 8 bases, with 12 bases between. There are 13 residues in the CDR3. In DNA form, the CDR3 reads TGTGCCAGCAGTGAACCGATTCCGGAGGAAGCTTTCTTT. Its protein is CASSEPIPEEAFF.

Concerning this clone itself: The junction departs from the called germline gene at one end, perhaps through a read error. The genes are TRBV15 and TRBJ2-1; no reliable D call. CDR1 is LNHNV and CDR2 is YYDKDF in the germline V gene (reference sequence). This CDR3 contains 15 residues. CDR3 residues: CATSREARSFNEQFF. In DNA form, the CDR3 reads TGTGCCACCAGCAGAGAGGCCAGGTCCTTCAATGAGCAGTTCTTC.

The V call is TRBV7-2, the J call TRBJ2-6; D unclear. Trimming took off 1 base at V and 2 bases at J, with 3 bases between the two ends. Germline-derived CDR1 and CDR2 are SGHTA and FQGNSA. The length of the CDR3 is 14 residues. The CDR3: CASSLGTGANVLTF. The DNA for the CDR3 is TGTGCCAGCAGCTTAGGTACTGGGGCCAACGTCCTGACTTTC.

This CDR3 is CASSLIRGGGEAFF. The DNA for the CDR3 is TGTGCCAGCAGCCTAATCCGGGGGGGCGGTGAAGCTTTCTTT. The chain has TRBV7-9 and TRBJ1-1; weak D call: TRBD1 (6 bases). The CDR3 spans 14 residues. V dropped 5 bases and J dropped 7 bases, with 17 bases sitting between them. The germline V gene encodes CDR1 SEHNR and CDR2 FQNEAQ (reference sequence).

V gene TRBV15 combines with J gene TRBJ1-1; D is perhaps TRBD1 (5 bases). CDR3 size: 14 residues. The V end was cut by 5 bases, the J end by 3 bases, with 13 bases between. The germline V gene has CDR1 LNHNV and CDR2 YYDKDF (reference sequence). The CDR3 here is CATSLQTGDTEAFF. CDR3 bases: TGTGCCACCAGCTTACAGACGGGGGACACTGAAGCTTTCTTT.